The 14 T cell receptor beta chains listed next were all sequenced from one sample in a study of cytomegalovirus exposure and HLA in healthy donors. The PCR ran on 60 Vbeta and 13 Jbeta primers. Produced via immunoSEQ multiplex PCR; TCRdb's table is partial and in-frame only. The table records 90,000 or so clones, around 70% of them present only once. The specimen sequenced was PBMCs. The receptor set was obtained from a woman between 45 and 60 years old in good health and CMV-seropositive.

The chain joins TRBV7-9 to TRBJ2-5, with 9 bases matching TRBD1. The germline V gene has CDR1 SEHNR and CDR2 FQNEAQ (reference sequence). J gave up 5 bases and V 5 bases, and 6 bases lay outside the gene matches. This CDR3 is built from 14 residues. CDR3 coding DNA: TGTGCCAGCAGCGTCACAGGGGGCTGGGAGACCCAGTACTTC. As protein: CASSVTGGWETQYF.

The V gene is TRBV5-6, the J gene TRBJ2-3; 7 bases fit TRBD2. The germline gives CDR1 SGHDT, CDR2 YYEEEE. The CDR3 is 15 amino acids. Trimming cost V 4 bases and J 4 bases; bases outside gene matches: 9. CDR3 sequence (DNA): TGTGCCAGCAGCGGCAGAACTACTAGCGCAGATACGCAGTATTTT. Amino acid sequence: CASSGRTTSADTQYF. Full variable domain (remainder filled in from reference TRBV5-6 and TRBJ2-3): DAGVTQSPTHLIKTRGQQVTLRCSPKSGHDTVSWYQQALGQGPQFIFQYYEEEERQRGNFPDRFSGHQFPNYSSELNVNALLLGDSALYLCASSGRTTSADTQYFGPGTRLTVL.

This clone has only one observation. This chain links TRBV30 with TRBJ2-1; TRBD2 might be the D (5 bases). Trimming shortened V by 4 bases and J by 12 bases, and 19 bases separated the two germline ends. The CDR3 extends over 13 amino acids. Germline V gene sequence: CDR1 GTSNPN, CDR2 SVGIG (reference sequence). DNA of the CDR3: TGTGCCTGGACCTCCCTGCGGGCGTTTGGGCAGTTCTTC. Translating it yields CAWTSLRAFGQFF.

This clone was seen a few times. The DNA of the CDR3 is TGTGCCAGCAGTTACACCGGAGGGACCCAGTACTTC. The encoded protein is CASSYTGGTQYF. J is TRBJ2-5 and V is TRBV6-5; D possibly corresponds to TRBD2 (5 bases). Trimming took off 2 bases at V and 7 bases at J, with 8 bases between the two ends. CDR1 is MNHEY and CDR2 is SVGAGI in the germline V gene. The CDR3 is 12 amino acids.

V usage is TRBV9 and J usage is TRBJ1-2; 7 nucleotides match TRBD1. The germline gives CDR1 SGDLS, CDR2 YYNGEE. This CDR3 has 17 residues. J was trimmed by 8 bases and V by 4 bases; bases with no gene match: 20. CDR3 sequence reads: CASSPNAVEQGIKGYTF. DNA for the CDR3: TGTGCCAGCAGCCCCAACGCCGTAGAACAGGGGATTAAGGGCTACACCTTC.

This chain uses TRBV6-1 with TRBJ2-6; 7 nucleotides match TRBD1. Germline V gives CDR1 MNHNS, CDR2 SASEGT. CDR3 length: 18 amino acids. J gave up 0 bases and V 3 bases, and 8 bases lay outside the gene matches. CDR3 residues: CASSETGTVDSGANVLTF. CDR3 nucleotide sequence: TGTGCCAGCAGTGAGACCGGGACAGTGGACTCTGGGGCCAACGTCCTGACTTTC.

The chain joins TRBV11-2 to TRBJ2-1, with D perhaps matching TRBD2 (6 bases). The CDR3 loop spans 15 amino acids. Germline CDR1 is SGHAT and CDR2 is FQNNGV. Trimming shortened V by 4 bases and J by 0 bases, and 10 bases separated the two germline ends. In DNA, the CDR3 is TGTGCCAGCAGCTCCACGGGGGACTCCTACAATGAGCAGTTCTTC. This translates into CASSSTGDSYNEQFF. The full variable domain, with the rest looked up from reference TRBV11-2 and TRBJ2-1, is EAGVAQSPRYKIIEKRQSVAFWCNPISGHATLYWYQQILGQGPKLLIQFQNNGVVDDSQLPKDRFSAERLKGVDSTLKIQPAKLEDSAVYLCASSSTGDSYNEQFFGPGTRLTVL.

The chain recombines TRBV28 with TRBJ1-4; 9 nucleotides align to TRBD1. Germline CDR1 is MDHEN and CDR2 is SYDVKM. CDR3 length: 16 amino acids. V was clipped by 7 bases and J by 8 bases; unmatched bases: 14. CDR3 bases: TGTGCCAGCAAAGGTTCTGGGACAGGGTGGTTGGAAAAACTGTTTTTT. Translated: CASKGSGTGWLEKLFF.

The CDR3 DNA follows: TGTGCCATCAGTGAGCGACCTGGTTCTAGCGGGAGGCACCAAGATACGCAGTATTTT. It yields the protein CAISERPGSSGRHQDTQYF. J is TRBJ2-3 and V is TRBV10-3; 11 nucleotides align to TRBD2. Germline assignment: CDR1 ENHRY and CDR2 SYGVKD. The length of the CDR3 is 19 residues. V lost 2 bases and J lost 5; bases outside the gene matches: 15.

The V gene is TRBV7-9, the J gene TRBJ2-5; 10 positions match TRBD2. CDR1 is SEHNR and CDR2 is FQNEAQ in the germline V gene (reference sequence). V gave up 7 bases and J gave up 5 bases; unmatched junction bases: 10. The CDR3 runs 15 residues. CDR3 loop: CASTSSGRVWETQYF. CDR3 nucleotides: TGTGCCAGCACCAGCAGCGGGAGGGTTTGGGAGACCCAGTACTTC.

J is TRBJ2-1 and V is TRBV4-2; TRBD2 matches 7 bases. V dropped 1 base and J dropped 1; count of bases not matched to a gene: 16. This CDR3 contains 20 residues. Per germline, CDR1 LGHNA and CDR2 YNFKEQ. The CDR3: CASSQVKEREVLRSYNEQFF. CDR3 nucleotides: TGTGCCAGCAGCCAAGTAAAAGAACGGGAGGTTTTAAGGTCCTACAATGAGCAGTTCTTC.

This clone was seen once. V usage is TRBV4-3 and J usage is TRBJ2-7; a weak D match, TRBD1 (6 bases). This CDR3 spans 15 amino acids. Germline V gene lookup returns CDR1 LGHNA and CDR2 YSLEER. V was trimmed by 0 bases and J by 6 bases, leaving 15 bases between them. The CDR3 loop is CASSQDPAARGEQYF. CDR3 nucleotides: TGCGCCAGCAGCCAAGATCCCGCGGCCAGGGGCGAGCAGTACTTC.

V usage is TRBV28 and J usage is TRBJ2-7; 7 bases fit TRBD1. The junction had 11 bases not matched to a gene; V was cut back by 6 bases and J by 3 bases. CDR1 and CDR2 from the germline V gene are MDHEN and SYDVKM. The CDR3 contains 15 residues. The CDR3 nucleotides are TGTGCCAGCAGCCCTACACCGACAGGGATCTACGAGCAGTACTTC. Translation gives CASSPTPTGIYEQYF.

The chain is built from TRBV9 and TRBJ2-2; possibly TRBD2 for D (5 bases). The V end was cut by 0 bases, the J end by 2 bases, with 11 bases between. The CDR3 spans 16 residues. CDR1 SGDLS and CDR2 YYNGEE come from the germline V gene. CDR3: CASSVGAGLNTGELFF. The DNA for the CDR3 is TGTGCCAGCAGCGTAGGGGCGGGCTTAAACACCGGGGAGCTGTTTTTT.